This T cell receptor beta chain originates from a study of cytomegalovirus exposure and HLA in healthy donors. Study conclusions and caveats: Later, an analysis showed that TCR beta chains associated with HLA were more clonally expanded than others that were equally common. Researchers reported from a later analysis that most CMV-associated TCR beta chains appeared HLA-restricted. Researchers had no immune exposure information except CMV serostatus available. A later analysis found TCR association rates differed by HLA locus, highest for DRB1 and lowest for HLA-C.

Regarding this clone: Its antigen is still unknown.

Germline assignment: CDR1 SGHDT and CDR2 YYEEEE. The CDR3 is made up of 15 amino acids. V gave up 0 bases and J gave up 8 bases, with 17 bases separating them. Both 60 Vbeta primers and 13 Jbeta primers went into the PCR. The table came from immunoSEQ multiplex PCR; TCRdb's copy has only in-frame clones and leaves some out. Of roughly 98,000 clones in the sample, around three quarters were seen once. The sequenced material came from PBMCs. V is TRBV5-6 and J is TRBJ1-2, with D perhaps TRBD1 (5 bases). This sequence originates from a man in his forties or fifties in good health and CMV-seronegative. The CDR3 DNA reads TGTGCCAGCAGCTTGGCGGGGGAAGTCTCGTCCGGCTACACCTTC. It encodes CASSLAGEVSSGYTF.